This TCR beta chain was retrieved from a study of cytomegalovirus exposure and HLA in healthy donors. PCR employed 60 Vbeta and 13 Jbeta primers. Only in-frame clones appear in the TCRdb table, and some are missing; sequencing was by immunoSEQ multiplex PCR. The sample holds about 150,000 clones, over 60% seen once. Turning to this clone: Its target is not known.

General study results and limits: TCR association rates varied by HLA locus in a later analysis, with DRB1 highest and HLA-C lowest.

Between the trimmed V and J ends, which lost 4 bases and 0 bases, there was a span of 16 bases. This CDR3 is 17 amino acids long. Germline assignment: CDR1 SGHNT and CDR2 YYREEE (reference sequence). The chain combines TRBV5-4 with TRBJ2-2; weak D call: TRBD2 (7 bases). Specimen: PBMCs. The clonotype was recovered from a man aged 35 to 55 in good health and CMV-seropositive. In DNA, the CDR3 is TGTGCCAGCAGCCCTGGGGGGGGGCTAGCGAACACCGGGGAGCTGTTTTTT. Its protein is CASSPGGGLANTGELFF.